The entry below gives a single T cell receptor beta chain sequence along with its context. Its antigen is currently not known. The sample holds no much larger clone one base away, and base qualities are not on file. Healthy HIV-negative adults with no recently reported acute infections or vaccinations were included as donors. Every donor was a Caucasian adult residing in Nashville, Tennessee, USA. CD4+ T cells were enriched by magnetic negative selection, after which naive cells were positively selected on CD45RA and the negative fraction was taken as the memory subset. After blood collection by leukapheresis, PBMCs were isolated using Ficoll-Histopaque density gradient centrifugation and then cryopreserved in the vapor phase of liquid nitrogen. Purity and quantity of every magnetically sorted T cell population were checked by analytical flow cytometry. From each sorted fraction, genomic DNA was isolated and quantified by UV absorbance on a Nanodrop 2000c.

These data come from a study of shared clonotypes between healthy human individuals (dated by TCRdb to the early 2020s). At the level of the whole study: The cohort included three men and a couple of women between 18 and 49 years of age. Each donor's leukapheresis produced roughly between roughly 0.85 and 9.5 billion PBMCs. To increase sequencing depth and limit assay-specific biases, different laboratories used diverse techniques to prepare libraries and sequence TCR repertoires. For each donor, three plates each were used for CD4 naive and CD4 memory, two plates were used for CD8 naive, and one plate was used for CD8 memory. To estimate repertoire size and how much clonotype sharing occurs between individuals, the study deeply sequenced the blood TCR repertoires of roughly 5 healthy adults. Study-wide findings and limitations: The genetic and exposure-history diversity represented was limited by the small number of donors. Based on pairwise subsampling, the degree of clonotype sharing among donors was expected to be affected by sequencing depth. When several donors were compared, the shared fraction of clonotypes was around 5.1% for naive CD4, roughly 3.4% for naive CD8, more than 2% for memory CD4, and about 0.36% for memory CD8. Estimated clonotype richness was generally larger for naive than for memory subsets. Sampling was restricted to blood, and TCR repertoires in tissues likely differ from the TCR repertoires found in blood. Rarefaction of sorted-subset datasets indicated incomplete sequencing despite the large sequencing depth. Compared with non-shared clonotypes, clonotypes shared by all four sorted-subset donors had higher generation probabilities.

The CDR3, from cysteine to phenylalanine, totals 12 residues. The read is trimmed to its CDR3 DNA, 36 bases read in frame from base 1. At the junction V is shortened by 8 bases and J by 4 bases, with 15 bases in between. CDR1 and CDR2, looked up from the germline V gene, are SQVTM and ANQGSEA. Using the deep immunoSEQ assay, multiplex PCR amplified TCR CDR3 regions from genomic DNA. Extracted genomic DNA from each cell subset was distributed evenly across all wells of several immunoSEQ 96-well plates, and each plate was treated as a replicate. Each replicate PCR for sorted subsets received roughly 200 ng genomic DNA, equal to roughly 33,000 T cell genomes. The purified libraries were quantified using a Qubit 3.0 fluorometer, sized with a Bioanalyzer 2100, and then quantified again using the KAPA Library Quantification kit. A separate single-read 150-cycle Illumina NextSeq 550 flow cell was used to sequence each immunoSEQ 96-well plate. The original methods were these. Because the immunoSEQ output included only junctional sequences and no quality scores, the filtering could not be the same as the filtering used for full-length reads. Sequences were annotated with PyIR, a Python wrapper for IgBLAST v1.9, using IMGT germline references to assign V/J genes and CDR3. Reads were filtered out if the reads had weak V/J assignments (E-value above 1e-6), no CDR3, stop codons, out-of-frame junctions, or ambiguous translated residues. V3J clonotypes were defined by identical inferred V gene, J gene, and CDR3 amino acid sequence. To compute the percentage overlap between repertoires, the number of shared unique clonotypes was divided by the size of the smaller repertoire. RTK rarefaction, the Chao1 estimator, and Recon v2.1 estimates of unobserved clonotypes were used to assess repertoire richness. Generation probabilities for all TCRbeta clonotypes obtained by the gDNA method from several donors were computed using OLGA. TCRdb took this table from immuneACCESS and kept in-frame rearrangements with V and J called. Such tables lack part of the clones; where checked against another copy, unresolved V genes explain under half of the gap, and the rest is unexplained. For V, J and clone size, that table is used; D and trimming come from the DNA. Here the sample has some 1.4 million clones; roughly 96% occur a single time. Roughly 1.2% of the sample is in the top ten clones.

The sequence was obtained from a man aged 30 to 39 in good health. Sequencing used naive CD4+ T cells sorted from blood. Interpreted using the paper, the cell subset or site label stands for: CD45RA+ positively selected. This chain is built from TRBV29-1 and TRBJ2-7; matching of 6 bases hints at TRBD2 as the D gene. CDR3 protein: CSTRMGGYEQYF. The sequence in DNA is TGCAGCACAAGGATGGGGGGATACGAGCAGTACTTC.